This TCR beta chain was observed in a study of blood T cell repertoires in COVID-19. On the study more broadly: Donors in the United States, Italy and Spain gave samples during acute or convalescent COVID-19. The analysed material was cDNA or gDNA that came from T cells, B-cell-depleted T cells, or PBMCs.

Original data processing: Estimation of nucleated cell counts was performed using reference gene primer amplification. Libraries were prepared by immunoSEQ multiplex PCR; TCRdb keeps only in-frame clonotypes and omits some of them. The D gene and trimming were derived from the DNA, and the V and J assignments and clone size from that table. The sample lists 90,000 to 100,000 clones; less than 85% were seen once. Germline values: CDR1 LNHDA, CDR2 SQIVND (reference sequence). Germline trimming cut 0 bases from V and 0 bases from J; bases unmatched to any gene: 1. The CDR3 runs to 15 residues. The genes are TRBV19 and TRBJ2-5; 7 bases fit TRBD1. This TCR came from an elderly man with acute or convalescent COVID-19. Sequencing input: peripheral blood. The CDR3 bases are TGTGCCAGTAGTATAGAGGGACAGTACCAAGAGACCCAGTACTTC. This sequence encodes CASSIEGQYQETQYF.